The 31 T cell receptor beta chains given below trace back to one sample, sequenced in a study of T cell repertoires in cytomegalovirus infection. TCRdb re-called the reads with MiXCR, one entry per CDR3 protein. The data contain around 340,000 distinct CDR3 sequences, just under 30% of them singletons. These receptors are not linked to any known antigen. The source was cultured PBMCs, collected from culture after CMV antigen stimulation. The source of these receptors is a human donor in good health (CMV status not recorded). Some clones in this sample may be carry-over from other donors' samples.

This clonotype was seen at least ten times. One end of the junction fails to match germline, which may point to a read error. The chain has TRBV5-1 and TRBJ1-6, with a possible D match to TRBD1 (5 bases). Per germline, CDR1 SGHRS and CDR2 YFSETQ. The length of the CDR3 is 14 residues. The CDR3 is CASSLDPQGSNAVF. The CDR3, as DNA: TGCGCCAGCAGCTTGGATCCTCAGGGCTCCAACGCGGTATTT.

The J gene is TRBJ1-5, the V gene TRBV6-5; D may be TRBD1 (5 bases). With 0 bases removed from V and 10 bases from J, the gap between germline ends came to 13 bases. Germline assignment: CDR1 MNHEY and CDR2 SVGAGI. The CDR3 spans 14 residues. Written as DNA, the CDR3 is TGTGCCAGCAGTTACTCGATCGGGACGGAACCCCAGCATTTT. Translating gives CASSYSIGTEPQHF.

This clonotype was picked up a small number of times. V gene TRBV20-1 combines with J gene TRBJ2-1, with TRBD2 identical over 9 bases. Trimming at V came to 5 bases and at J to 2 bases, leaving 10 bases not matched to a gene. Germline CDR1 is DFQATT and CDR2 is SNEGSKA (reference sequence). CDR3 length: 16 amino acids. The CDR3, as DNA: TGCAGTGCTGCGGCTGTAGCGGGAGCTCCCTACAATGAGCAGTTCTTC. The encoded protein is CSAAAVAGAPYNEQFF.

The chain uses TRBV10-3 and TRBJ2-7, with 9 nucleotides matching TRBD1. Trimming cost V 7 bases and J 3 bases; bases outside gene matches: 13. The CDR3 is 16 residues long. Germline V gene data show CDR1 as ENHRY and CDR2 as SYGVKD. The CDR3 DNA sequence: TGTGCCATCAAGGGTCCGGAGGGACAGGGAAACTACGAGCAGTACTTC. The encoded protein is CAIKGPEGQGNYEQYF.

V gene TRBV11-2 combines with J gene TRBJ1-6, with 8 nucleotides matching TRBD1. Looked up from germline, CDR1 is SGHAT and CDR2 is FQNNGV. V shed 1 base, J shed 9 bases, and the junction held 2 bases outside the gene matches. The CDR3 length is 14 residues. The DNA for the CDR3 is TGTGCCAGCAGCTTAGGGCAGGGGGCTTCACCCCTCCACTTT. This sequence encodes CASSLGQGASPLHF.

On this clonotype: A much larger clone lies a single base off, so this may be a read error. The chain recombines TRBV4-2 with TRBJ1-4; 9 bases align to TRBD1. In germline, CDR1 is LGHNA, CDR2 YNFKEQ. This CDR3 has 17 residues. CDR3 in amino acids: CDSSQVAGTGIREKLFF. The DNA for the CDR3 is TGTGACAGCAGCCAAGTCGCAGGGACAGGGATACGAGAAAAACTGTTTTTT.

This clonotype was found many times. This CDR3 reads CSARQPRGRTTEAFF. The CDR3 nucleotides are TGCAGTGCTAGACAACCCCGCGGCAGGACCACTGAAGCTTTCTTT. The gene calls are TRBV20-1 and TRBJ1-1; unclear D gene. CDR1 is DFQATT, CDR2 SNEGSKA, per germline (reference sequence). This CDR3 is built from 15 residues. Trimming stripped 2 bases from V and 4 bases from J, with 17 bases between.

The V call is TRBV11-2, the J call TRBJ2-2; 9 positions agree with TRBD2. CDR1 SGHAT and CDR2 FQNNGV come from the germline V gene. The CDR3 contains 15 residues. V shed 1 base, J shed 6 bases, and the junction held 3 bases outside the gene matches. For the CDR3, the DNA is TGTGCCAGCAGCTTAGCGCGGGGGGGCCCCGGGGAGCTGTTTTTT. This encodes CASSLARGGPGELFF. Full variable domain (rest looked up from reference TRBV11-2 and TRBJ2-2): EAGVAQSPRYKIIEKRQSVAFWCNPISGHATLYWYQQILGQGPKLLIQFQNNGVVDDSQLPKDRFSAERLKGVDSTLKIQPAKLEDSAVYLCASSLARGGPGELFFGEGSRLTVL.

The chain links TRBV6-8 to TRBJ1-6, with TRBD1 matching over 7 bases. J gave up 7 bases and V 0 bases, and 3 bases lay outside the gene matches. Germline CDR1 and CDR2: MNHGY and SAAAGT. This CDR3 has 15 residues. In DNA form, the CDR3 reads TGTGCCAGCAGTTACTCCTCCAGGGGGAATTCACCCCTCCACTTT. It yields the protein CASSYSSRGNSPLHF.

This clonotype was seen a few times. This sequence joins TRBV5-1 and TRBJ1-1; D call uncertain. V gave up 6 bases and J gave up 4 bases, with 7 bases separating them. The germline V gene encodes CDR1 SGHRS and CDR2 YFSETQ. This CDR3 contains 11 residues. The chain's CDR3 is CASTYGTEAFF. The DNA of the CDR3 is TGCGCCAGCACCTATGGCACTGAAGCTTTCTTT.

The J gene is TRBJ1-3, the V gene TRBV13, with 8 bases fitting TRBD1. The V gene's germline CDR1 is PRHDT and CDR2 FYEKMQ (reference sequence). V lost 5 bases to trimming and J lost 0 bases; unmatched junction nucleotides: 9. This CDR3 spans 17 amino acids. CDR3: CASSQAQGVPSGNTIYF. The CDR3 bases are TGTGCCAGCAGCCAGGCACAGGGGGTACCCTCTGGAAACACCATATATTTT.

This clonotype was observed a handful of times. Here the CDR3 reads CASSSATSGYNEQFF. Written as DNA, the CDR3 is TGTGCCAGCAGCTCCGCGACTAGCGGCTACAATGAGCAGTTCTTC. The chain couples TRBV11-1 to TRBJ2-1; TRBD2 aligns across 9 bases. V lost 4 bases and J lost 3; bases outside the gene matches: 4. Germline V CDR1 and CDR2: SGHAT, FQDESV (reference sequence). The CDR3 runs 15 residues.

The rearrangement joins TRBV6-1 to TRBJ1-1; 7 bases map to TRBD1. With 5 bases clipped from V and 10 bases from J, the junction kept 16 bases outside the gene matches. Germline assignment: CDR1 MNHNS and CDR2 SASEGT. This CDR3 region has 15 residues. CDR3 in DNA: TGTGCCAGCAGTTATAGGGGACAGTCCTCTCTCGGAGCTTTCTTT. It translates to CASSYRGQSSLGAFF.

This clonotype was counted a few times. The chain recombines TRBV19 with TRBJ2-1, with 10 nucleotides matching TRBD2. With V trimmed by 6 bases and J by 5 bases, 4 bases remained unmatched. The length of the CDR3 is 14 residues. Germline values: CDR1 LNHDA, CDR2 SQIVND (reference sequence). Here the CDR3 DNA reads TGTGCCAGTAGGAGCGGGGGGGCCAACAATGAGCAGTTCTTC. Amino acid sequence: CASRSGGANNEQFF. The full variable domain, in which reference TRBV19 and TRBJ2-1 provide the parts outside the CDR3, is DGGITQSPKYLFRKEGQNVTLSCEQNLNHDAMYWYRQDPGQGLRLIYYSQIVNDFQKGDIAEGYSVSREKKESFPLTVTSAQKNPTAFYLCASRSGGANNEQFFGPGTRLTVL.

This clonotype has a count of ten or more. In DNA form, the CDR3 reads TGTGCCAGCAGTGAATATTGGCCGGGCCCCTACGAGCAGTACTTC. It translates to CASSEYWPGPYEQYF. This sequence joins TRBV6-1 and TRBJ2-7; D is unclear. V was cut by 2 bases and J by 2 bases, with 13 bases left in between. The germline V gene has CDR1 MNHNS and CDR2 SASEGT. The CDR3 consists of 15 residues.

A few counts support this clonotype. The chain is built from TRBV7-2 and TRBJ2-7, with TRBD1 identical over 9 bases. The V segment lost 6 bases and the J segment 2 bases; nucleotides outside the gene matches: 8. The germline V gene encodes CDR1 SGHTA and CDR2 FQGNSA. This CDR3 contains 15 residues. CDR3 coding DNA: TGTGCCAGCAGATTCCGGGGACAGGGCACCTACGAGCAGTACTTC. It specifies CASRFRGQGTYEQYF.

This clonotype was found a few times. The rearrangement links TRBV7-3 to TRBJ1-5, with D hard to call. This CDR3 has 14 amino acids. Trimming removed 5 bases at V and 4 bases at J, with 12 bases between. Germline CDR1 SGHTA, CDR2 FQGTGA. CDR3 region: CASSPRPVNQPQHF. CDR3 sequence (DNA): TGTGCCAGCAGCCCCCGGCCCGTTAATCAGCCCCAGCATTTT. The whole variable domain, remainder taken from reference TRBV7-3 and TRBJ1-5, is GAGVSQTPSNKVTEKGKYVELRCDPISGHTALYWYRQSLGQGPEFLIYFQGTGAADDSGLPNDRFFAVRPEGSVSTLKIQRTERGDSAVYLCASSPRPVNQPQHFGDGTRLSIL.

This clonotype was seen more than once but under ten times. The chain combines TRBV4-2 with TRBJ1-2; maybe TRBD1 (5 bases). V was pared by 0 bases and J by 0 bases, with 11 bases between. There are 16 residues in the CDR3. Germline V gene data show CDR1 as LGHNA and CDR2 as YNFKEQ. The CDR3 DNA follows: TGTGCCAGCAGCCAAGATCCGGGGGGTTCTAACTATGGCTACACCTTC. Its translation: CASSQDPGGSNYGYTF.

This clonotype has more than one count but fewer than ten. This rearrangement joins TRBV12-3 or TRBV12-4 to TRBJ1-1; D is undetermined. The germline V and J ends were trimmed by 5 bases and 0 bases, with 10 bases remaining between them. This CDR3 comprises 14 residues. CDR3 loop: CASSNGFMNTEAFF. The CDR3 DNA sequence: TGTGCCAGCAGTAACGGTTTCATGAACACTGAAGCTTTCTTT.

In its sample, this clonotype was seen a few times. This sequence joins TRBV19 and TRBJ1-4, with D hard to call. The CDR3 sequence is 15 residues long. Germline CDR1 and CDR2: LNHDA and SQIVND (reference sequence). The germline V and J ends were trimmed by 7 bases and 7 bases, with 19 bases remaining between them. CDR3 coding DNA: TGTGCCAGTACCACCTCCTGGGGTGGCGGTGAAAAACTGTTTTTT. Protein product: CASTTSWGGGEKLFF.

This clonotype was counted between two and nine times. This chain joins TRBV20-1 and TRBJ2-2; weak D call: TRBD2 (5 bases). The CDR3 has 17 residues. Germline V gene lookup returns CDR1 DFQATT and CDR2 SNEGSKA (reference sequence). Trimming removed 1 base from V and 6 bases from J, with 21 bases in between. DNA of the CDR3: TGCAGTGCTAGAGGAATTCCGGGGAGCGGAGACGCCGGGGAGCTGTTTTTT. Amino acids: CSARGIPGSGDAGELFF.

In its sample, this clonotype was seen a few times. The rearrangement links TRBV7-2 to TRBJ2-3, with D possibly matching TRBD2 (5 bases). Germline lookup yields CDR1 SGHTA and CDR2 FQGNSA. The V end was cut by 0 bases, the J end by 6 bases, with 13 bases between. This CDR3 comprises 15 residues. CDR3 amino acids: CASSLAGAVSDTQYF. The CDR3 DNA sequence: TGTGCCAGCAGCTTAGCGGGAGCGGTCTCCGATACGCAGTATTTT. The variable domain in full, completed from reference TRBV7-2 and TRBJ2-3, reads GAGVSQSPSNKVTEKGKDVELRCDPISGHTALYWYRQSLGQGLEFLIYFQGNSAPDKSGLPSDRFSAERTGGSVSTLTIQRTQQEDSAVYLCASSLAGAVSDTQYFGPGTRLTVL.

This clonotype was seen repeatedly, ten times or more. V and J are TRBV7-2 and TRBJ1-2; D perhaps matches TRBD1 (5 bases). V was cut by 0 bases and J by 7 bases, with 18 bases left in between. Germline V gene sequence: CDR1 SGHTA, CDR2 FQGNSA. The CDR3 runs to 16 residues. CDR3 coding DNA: TGTGCCAGCAGCTTAGCGCACAGGACCTGGCGGGGTGGCTACACCTTC. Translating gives CASSLAHRTWRGGYTF.

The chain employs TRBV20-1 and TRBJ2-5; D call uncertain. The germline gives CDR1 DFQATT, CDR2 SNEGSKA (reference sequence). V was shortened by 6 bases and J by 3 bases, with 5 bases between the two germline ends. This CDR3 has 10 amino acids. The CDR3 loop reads CSAEEETQYF. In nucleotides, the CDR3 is TGCAGTGCCGAGGAAGAGACCCAGTACTTC.

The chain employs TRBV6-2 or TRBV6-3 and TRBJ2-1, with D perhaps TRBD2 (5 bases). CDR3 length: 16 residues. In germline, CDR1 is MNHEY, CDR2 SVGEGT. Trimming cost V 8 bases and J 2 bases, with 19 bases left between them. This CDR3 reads CASSRGRGPTYNEQFF. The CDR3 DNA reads TGTGCCAGCTCCAGAGGACGCGGGCCTACCTACAATGAGCAGTTCTTC.

CDR3 region: CASSKGGIQPQHF. The DNA of the CDR3 is TGTGCCAGCAGTAAAGGGGGAATTCAGCCCCAGCATTTT. The chain employs TRBV2 and TRBJ1-5; possible D gene TRBD1, 6 bases. CDR1 and CDR2 from the germline V gene are SNHLY and FYNNEI. Deletions cut 5 bases from V and 6 bases from J, with 11 bases between. The CDR3 spans 13 residues.

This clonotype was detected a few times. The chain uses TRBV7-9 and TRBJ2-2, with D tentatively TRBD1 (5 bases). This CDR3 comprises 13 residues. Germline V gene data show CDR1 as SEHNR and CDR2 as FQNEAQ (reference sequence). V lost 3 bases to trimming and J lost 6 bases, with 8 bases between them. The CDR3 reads CASSLTASGELFF. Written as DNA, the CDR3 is TGTGCCAGCAGCTTGACAGCGTCCGGGGAGCTGTTTTTT.

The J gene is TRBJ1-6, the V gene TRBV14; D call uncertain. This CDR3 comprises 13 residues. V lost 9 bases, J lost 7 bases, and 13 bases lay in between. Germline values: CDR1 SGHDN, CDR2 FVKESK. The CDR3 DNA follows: TGTGCCAGTAATGGAGTTCGGAATTCACCCCTCCACTTT. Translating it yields CASNGVRNSPLHF.

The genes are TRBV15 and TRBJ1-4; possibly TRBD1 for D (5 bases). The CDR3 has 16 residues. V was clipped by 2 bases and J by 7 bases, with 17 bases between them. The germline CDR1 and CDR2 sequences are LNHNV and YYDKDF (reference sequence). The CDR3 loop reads CATSRLQPAQGEKLFF. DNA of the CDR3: TGTGCCACCAGCAGATTACAACCGGCGCAGGGTGAAAAACTGTTTTTT.

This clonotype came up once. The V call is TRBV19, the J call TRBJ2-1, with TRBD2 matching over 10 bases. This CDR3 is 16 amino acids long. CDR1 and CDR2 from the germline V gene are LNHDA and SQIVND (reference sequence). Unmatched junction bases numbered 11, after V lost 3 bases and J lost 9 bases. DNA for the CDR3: TGTGCCAGTAGTATTGATTCTAGCGGGAGATTAACTGAGCAGTTCTTC. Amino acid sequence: CASSIDSSGRLTEQFF.

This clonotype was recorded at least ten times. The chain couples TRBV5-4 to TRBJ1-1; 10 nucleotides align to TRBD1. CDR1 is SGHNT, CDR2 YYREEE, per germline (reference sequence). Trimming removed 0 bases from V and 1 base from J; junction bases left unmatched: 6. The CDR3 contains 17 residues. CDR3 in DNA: TGTGCCAGCAGCTTGGCCCGGAGGGACAGGGGGAACACTGAAGCTTTCTTT. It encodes CASSLARRDRGNTEAFF.